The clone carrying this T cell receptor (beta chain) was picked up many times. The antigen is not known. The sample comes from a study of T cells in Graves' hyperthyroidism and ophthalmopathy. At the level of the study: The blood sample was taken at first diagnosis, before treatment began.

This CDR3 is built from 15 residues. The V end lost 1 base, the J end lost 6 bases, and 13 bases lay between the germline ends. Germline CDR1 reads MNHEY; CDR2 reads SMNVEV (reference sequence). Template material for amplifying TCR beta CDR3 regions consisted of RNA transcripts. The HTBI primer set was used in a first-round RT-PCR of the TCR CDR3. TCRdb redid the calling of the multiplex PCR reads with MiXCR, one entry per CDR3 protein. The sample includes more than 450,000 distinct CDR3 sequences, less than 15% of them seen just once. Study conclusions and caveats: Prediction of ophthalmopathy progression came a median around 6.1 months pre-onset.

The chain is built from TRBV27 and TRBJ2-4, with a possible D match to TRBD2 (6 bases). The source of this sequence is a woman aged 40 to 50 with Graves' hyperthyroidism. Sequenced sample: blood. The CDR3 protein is CASSLLGGFGNIQYF. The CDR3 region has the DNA TGTGCCAGCAGTTTATTGGGGGGATTCGGAAACATTCAGTACTTC.